Following are 2 T cell receptor beta chains from one sample sequenced in a study of shared clonotypes between healthy human individuals. Profiled with immunoSEQ multiplex PCR; TCRdb holds only in-frame clones, not every one. Altogether about 2 million clones are present, less than 95% being singletons, with the ten largest covering about 1.1%. The naive CD8 fraction comprised CD45RO-negative cells positively selected for CCR7 and excluded terminally differentiated effector memory CD45RA+ cells. Material for sequencing was naive CD8+ T cells sorted from blood. The receptor set was obtained from a man younger than 35 in good health.

The rearrangement joins TRBV2 to TRBJ1-1; possible D gene TRBD1, 5 bases. This CDR3 region has 16 residues. Trimming removed 3 bases at V and 1 base at J, with 15 bases between. The germline V gene has CDR1 SNHLY and CDR2 FYNNEI. CDR3 nucleotide sequence: TGTGCCAGCAGTGATTCCGGACACATCTGGAACACTGAAGCTTTCTTT. This translates into CASSDSGHIWNTEAFF.

Here the CDR3 reads CASSPETYSSYNEQFF. CDR3 coding DNA: TGTGCCAGTAGTCCCGAGACTTACAGCTCCTACAATGAGCAGTTCTTC. The genes are TRBV19 and TRBJ2-1; D unclear. Trimming took 5 bases from V and 0 from J, leaving 14 bases between them. From germline, CDR1 is LNHDA and CDR2 SQIVND (reference sequence). This CDR3 contains 16 residues.